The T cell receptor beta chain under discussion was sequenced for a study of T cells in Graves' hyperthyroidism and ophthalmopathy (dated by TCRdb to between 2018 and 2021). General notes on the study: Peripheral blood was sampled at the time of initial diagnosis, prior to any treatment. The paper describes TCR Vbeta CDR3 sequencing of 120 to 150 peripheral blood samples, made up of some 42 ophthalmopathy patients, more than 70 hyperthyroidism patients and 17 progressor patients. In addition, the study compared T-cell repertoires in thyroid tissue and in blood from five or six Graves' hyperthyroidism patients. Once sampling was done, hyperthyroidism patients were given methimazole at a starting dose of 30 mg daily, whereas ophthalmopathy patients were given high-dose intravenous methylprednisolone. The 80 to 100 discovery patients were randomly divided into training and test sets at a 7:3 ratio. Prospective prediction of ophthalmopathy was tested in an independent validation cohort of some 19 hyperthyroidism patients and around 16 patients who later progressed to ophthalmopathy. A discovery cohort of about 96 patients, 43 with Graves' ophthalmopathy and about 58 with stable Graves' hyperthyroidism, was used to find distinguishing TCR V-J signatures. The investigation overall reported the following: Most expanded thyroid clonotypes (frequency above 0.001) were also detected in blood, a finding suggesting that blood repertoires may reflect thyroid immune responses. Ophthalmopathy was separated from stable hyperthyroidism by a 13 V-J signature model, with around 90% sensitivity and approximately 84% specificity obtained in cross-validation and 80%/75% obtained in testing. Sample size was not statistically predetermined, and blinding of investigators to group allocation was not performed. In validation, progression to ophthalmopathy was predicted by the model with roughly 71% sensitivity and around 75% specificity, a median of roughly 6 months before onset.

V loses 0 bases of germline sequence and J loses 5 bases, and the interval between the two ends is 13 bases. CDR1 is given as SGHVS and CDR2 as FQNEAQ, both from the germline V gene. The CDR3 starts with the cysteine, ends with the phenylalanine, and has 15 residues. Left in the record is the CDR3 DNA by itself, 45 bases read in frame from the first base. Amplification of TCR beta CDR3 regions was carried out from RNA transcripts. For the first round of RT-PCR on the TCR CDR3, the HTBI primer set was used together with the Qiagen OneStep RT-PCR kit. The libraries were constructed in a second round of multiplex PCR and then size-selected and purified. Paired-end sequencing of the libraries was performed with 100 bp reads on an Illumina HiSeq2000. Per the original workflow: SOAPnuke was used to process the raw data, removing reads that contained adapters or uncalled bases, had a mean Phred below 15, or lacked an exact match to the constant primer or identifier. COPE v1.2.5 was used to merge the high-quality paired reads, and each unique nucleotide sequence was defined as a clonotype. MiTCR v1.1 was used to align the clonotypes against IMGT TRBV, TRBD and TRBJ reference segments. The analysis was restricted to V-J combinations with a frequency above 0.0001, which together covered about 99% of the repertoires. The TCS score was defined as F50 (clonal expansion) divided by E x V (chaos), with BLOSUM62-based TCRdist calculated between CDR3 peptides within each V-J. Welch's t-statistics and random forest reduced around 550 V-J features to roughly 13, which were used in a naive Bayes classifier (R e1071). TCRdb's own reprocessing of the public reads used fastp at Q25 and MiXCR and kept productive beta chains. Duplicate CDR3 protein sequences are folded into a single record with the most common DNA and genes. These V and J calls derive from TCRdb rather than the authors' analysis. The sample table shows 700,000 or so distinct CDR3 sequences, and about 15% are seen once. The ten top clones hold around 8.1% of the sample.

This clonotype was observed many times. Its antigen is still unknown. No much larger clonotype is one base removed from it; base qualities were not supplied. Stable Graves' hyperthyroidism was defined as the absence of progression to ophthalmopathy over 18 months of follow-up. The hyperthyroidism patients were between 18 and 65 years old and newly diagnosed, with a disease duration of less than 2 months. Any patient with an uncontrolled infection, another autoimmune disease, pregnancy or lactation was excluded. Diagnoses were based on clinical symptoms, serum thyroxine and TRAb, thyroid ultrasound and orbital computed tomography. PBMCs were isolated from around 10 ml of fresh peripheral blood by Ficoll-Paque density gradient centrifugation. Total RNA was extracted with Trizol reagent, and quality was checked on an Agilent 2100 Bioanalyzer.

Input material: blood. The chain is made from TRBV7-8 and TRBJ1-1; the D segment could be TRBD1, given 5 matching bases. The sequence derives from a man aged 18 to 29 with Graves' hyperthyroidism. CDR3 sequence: CASSLAEGFRTEAFF. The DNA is TGTGCCAGCAGCTTAGCGGAGGGGTTCCGGACTGAAGCTTTCTTT.